The entry below describes one T cell receptor (beta chain). No antigen is known for it. The sample originates from a study of blood T cells in healthy people across ages. Overall study findings and caveats: PBMC samples, being unsorted, prevented any conclusive comparison of naive and antigen-experienced cells. Versus aged donors, long-lived donors had higher diversity and more naive CD4+ cells. Changes in expanded clonotypes were possibly confounded, as the CMV status of donors was unknown. In older individuals, TCR beta diversity per million T cells was lower, falling roughly linearly with age.

Through a sample-barcoded 5' primer and a J-beta primer mix, a second PCR was run for roughly 7 to 11 cycles. TCRdb recomputed calls from the 5' RACE reads with MiXCR, one row per CDR3 protein. The sample includes over 600,000 distinct CDR3 sequences, 56% of them seen just once. V gave up 2 bases and J gave up 2 bases, with 7 bases separating them. CDR1 DFQATT and CDR2 SNEGSKA come from the germline V gene (reference sequence). The CDR3 is 12 residues long. Sequenced material: blood. This chain connects TRBV20-1 to TRBJ2-7; no definite D call. The clonotype was recovered from a man aged 40-49 years in good health. The DNA for the CDR3 is TGCAGTGCTAGAACACTGGCCTACGAGCAGTACTTC. This translates into CSARTLAYEQYF.